This TCR beta chain was found in a study of PD-L1 blockade in urothelial cancer. Libraries were prepared by immunoSEQ multiplex PCR; TCRdb keeps only in-frame clonotypes and omits some of them. The sample contains 29,000 or so clones, roughly 86% of which appear only once. Germline V CDR1 and CDR2: SGHVS, FQNEAQ. The CDR3 totals 16 residues. The ends were cut back, 5 bases at V and 4 bases at J, with 20 bases in the middle. The sample here was PBMCs, taken around atezolizumab (anti-PD-L1) treatment. This TCR came from a man aged 45-65 years with urothelial cancer. The chain is built from TRBV7-8 and TRBJ2-5, with a possible D match to TRBD1 (6 bases). CDR3 loop: CASSLESGTRGETQYF. As DNA, the CDR3 is TGTGCCAGCAGCCTAGAATCCGGGACACGGGGAGAGACCCAGTACTTC.